This entry lists 20 T cell receptor beta chains sequenced from one sample in a study of T cell responses to AZD1222 COVID-19 vaccine. Repertoires were generated with immunoSEQ multiplex PCR, while TCRdb's copy carries only in-frame clones and drops some. The data show roughly 130,000 clones, approximately 83% seen once. Sequenced material: peripheral blood, taken on day 0 of AZD1222 vaccination. All receptors come from an adult in good health.

The V call is TRBV2, the J call TRBJ2-1; D is tentatively TRBD1 or TRBD2 (7 bases each). The CDR3 is made up of 16 amino acids. Germline V gene lookup returns CDR1 SNHLY and CDR2 FYNNEI. Deletions cut 1 base from V and 2 bases from J, with 12 bases between. CDR3 amino acids: CASSEGEGAPYNEQFF. CDR3 nucleotides: TGTGCCAGCAGTGAAGGGGAGGGGGCCCCCTACAATGAGCAGTTCTTC.

The chain links TRBV24-1 to TRBJ2-5; possible D gene TRBD2, 6 bases. V lost 9 bases and J lost 5, with 18 bases in between. The CDR3 runs to 14 residues. The germline V gene has CDR1 KGHDR and CDR2 SFDVKD. In nucleotides, the CDR3 is TGTGCCACCGCCCCTGGCGGGATTAAGGAGACCCAGTACTTC. Its translation is CATAPGGIKETQYF.

The rearrangement uses TRBV9 and TRBJ2-5, with TRBD2 identical over 12 bases. In germline, CDR1 is SGDLS, CDR2 YYNGEE. The J segment lost 1 base and the V segment lost 4 bases, leaving 11 bases of the junction unmatched. The CDR3 is 18 residues long. As DNA, the CDR3 is TGTGCCAGCAGCCCCAGCGGGCTAGCGGGGGGGTTCCAAGAGACCCAGTACTTC. Translation gives CASSPSGLAGGFQETQYF.

The chain recombines TRBV6-5 with TRBJ1-6, with 8 positions matching TRBD1. Germline trimming cut 6 bases from V and 15 bases from J; bases unmatched to any gene: 10. Germline values: CDR1 MNHEY, CDR2 SVGAGI. The CDR3 runs 13 residues. CDR3 nucleotide sequence: TGTGCCAGCAGGGAGACAGGGGTCCTAGGCCTCCACTTT. Residues: CASRETGVLGLHF.

The chain employs TRBV3-1 (or the pseudogene TRBV3-2) and TRBJ2-7; tentatively, D is TRBD1 (6 bases). The CDR3 loop spans 12 amino acids. The V end was cut by 5 bases, the J end by 5 bases, with 10 bases between. Per germline, CDR1 LGHDT and CDR2 YNNKEL (reference sequence). In nucleotides, the CDR3 is TGTGCCAGCAGCACGGACAGCGACGAGCAGTACTTC. Translated, it gives CASSTDSDEQYF.

The rearrangement uses TRBV30 and TRBJ1-1, with TRBD1 as a possible D gene (5 bases). Trimming cost V 1 base and J 0 bases, with 6 bases left between them. CDR1 and CDR2 (germline): GTSNPN, SVGIG (reference sequence). This CDR3 comprises 13 residues. CDR3 amino acids: CAWSDRMNTEAFF. CDR3 sequence (DNA): TGTGCCTGGAGTGACAGGATGAACACTGAAGCTTTCTTT.

The genes are TRBV27 and TRBJ2-1; TRBD2 agrees at 11 bases. The CDR3 consists of 22 residues. V dropped 3 bases and J dropped 1; count of bases not matched to a gene: 20. Germline lookup yields CDR1 MNHEY and CDR2 SMNVEV (reference sequence). The CDR3 region is CASSFRESGLAGGRWSYNEQFF. The DNA for the CDR3 is TGTGCCAGCAGTTTCCGTGAATCCGGGCTAGCGGGGGGCCGATGGTCCTACAATGAGCAGTTCTTC.

The rearrangement joins TRBV7-9 to TRBJ1-6; D may be TRBD1 (5 bases). Germline V gene sequence: CDR1 SEHNR, CDR2 FQNEAQ (reference sequence). The V and J ends lost 0 bases and 10 bases respectively, with 10 bases between them. The CDR3 loop spans 14 amino acids. CDR3: CASSLAGVGSPLHF. CDR3 nucleotides: TGTGCCAGCAGCTTAGCAGGGGTGGGATCACCCCTCCACTTT.

The chain combines TRBV18 with TRBJ2-7, with 7 bases that match TRBD1. Trimming took 5 bases from V and 5 from J; bases not matched to a gene: 9. This CDR3 contains 14 residues. Germline assignment: CDR1 KGHSH and CDR2 LQKENI. CDR3 coding DNA: TGTGCCAGCTCATTCACCGACAGGGACCACGAGCAGTACTTC. Translating gives CASSFTDRDHEQYF.

This chain uses TRBV3-1 (or the pseudogene TRBV3-2) with TRBJ1-6; D is perhaps TRBD1 (5 bases). The CDR3 extends over 14 amino acids. V shed 1 base and J shed 12 bases, with 13 bases lying between them. Germline V gene sequence: CDR1 LGHDT, CDR2 YNNKEL (reference sequence). The CDR3: CASSQVGGKIPLHF. CDR3 bases: TGTGCCAGCAGCCAAGTTGGGGGAAAGATACCCCTCCACTTT.

The chain couples TRBV3-1 (or the pseudogene TRBV3-2) to TRBJ2-7, with D perhaps given as TRBD1 or TRBD2 (7 bases each). The CDR3 totals 15 residues. The ends were cut back, 3 bases at V and 7 bases at J, with 19 bases in the middle. CDR1 and CDR2 (germline): LGHDT, YNNKEL (reference sequence). DNA for the CDR3: TGTGCCAGCAGCCAGAACAGGGGAGGGAGTGAGGAGCAGTACTTC. It specifies CASSQNRGGSEEQYF.

The V call is TRBV25-1, the J call TRBJ1-5, with 10 bases aligning to TRBD1. This CDR3 contains 18 residues. The trim removed 3 bases at V and 1 base at J, leaving 9 bases unmatched. CDR1 and CDR2 (germline): MGHDK, SYGVNS. For the CDR3, the DNA is TGTGCCAGCAGTGACGGCGGGAAGGGACAGGGGAGCAATCAGCCCCAGCATTTT. Translation: CASSDGGKGQGSNQPQHF.

The chain carries TRBV27 and TRBJ2-7; 9 nucleotides align to TRBD2. The J segment lost 5 bases and the V segment lost 7 bases, leaving 9 bases of the junction unmatched. CDR1 is MNHEY, CDR2 SMNVEV, per germline (reference sequence). The CDR3 has 14 residues. The CDR3 protein is CASNSGRRVDEQYF. The CDR3 DNA follows: TGTGCCAGCAACAGCGGGAGGAGGGTCGACGAGCAGTACTTC.

This clone turned up a few times. As DNA, the CDR3 is TGTGCCAGCCAACGGGAGGGGGTATGGCCCTACGAGCAGTACTTC. It specifies CASQREGVWPYEQYF. The rearrangement links TRBV6-5 to TRBJ2-7, with 8 bases fitting TRBD2. Trimming took 8 bases from V and 2 from J; bases not matched to a gene: 11. This CDR3 contains 15 residues. The germline CDR1 and CDR2 sequences are MNHEY and SVGAGI.

V gene TRBV9 combines with J gene TRBJ1-2; 8 bases fit TRBD1. There are 16 residues in the CDR3. The J segment lost 0 bases and the V segment lost 0 bases, leaving 4 bases of the junction unmatched. CDR1 is SGDLS, CDR2 YYNGEE, per germline. The CDR3 DNA reads as TGTGCCAGCAGCGTAGGCGAGACAGGGGCTAACTATGGCTACACCTTC. As protein: CASSVGETGANYGYTF.

The chain uses TRBV6-2 or TRBV6-3 and TRBJ2-5; D uncertain. The CDR3 has 16 amino acids. Trimming removed 5 bases from V and 1 base from J, with 17 bases in between. CDR1 and CDR2 from the germline V gene are MNHEY and SVGEGT. CDR3 region: CASSPGIKAFQETQYF. CDR3 DNA: TGTGCCAGCAGTCCAGGTATCAAGGCTTTCCAAGAGACCCAGTACTTC.

CDR3 DNA: TGTGCCAGCAGCTTAACGAGGAGCTCCTACAATGAGCAGTTCTTC. This gives the protein CASSLTRSSYNEQFF. V is TRBV7-3 and J is TRBJ2-1, with no clear D. The CDR3 consists of 15 residues. The germline CDR1 and CDR2 sequences are SGHTA and FQGTGA. Between the trimmed V and J ends, which lost 0 bases and 0 bases, there was a span of 6 bases.

The chain uses TRBV7-2 and TRBJ2-7; D may be TRBD1 or TRBD2 (6 bases each). V was trimmed by 0 bases and J by 6 bases, leaving 12 bases between them. The germline V gene encodes CDR1 SGHTA and CDR2 FQGNSA. CDR3 size: 14 residues. The CDR3 loop reads CASSLAHGGGEQYF. CDR3 sequence (DNA): TGTGCCAGCAGCTTAGCGCACGGGGGCGGCGAGCAGTACTTC.

This chain joins TRBV5-1 and TRBJ1-4; D uncertain. The V gene lost 1 base and the J gene lost 3 bases, with 4 bases spanning the gap. The germline V gene encodes CDR1 SGHRS and CDR2 YFSETQ. The CDR3 is 13 residues long. The CDR3 is CASSLIPNEKLFF. In DNA, the CDR3 is TGCGCCAGCAGCTTGATCCCTAATGAAAAACTGTTTTTT.

The V gene is TRBV5-1, the J gene TRBJ1-4, with unresolved D. Germline V lookup: CDR1 SGHRS, CDR2 YFSETQ. The CDR3 sequence is 16 residues long. The ends were cut back, 4 bases at V and 3 bases at J, with 16 bases in the middle. CDR3 region: CASSPVGLGSNEKLFF. The DNA of the CDR3 is TGCGCCAGCAGCCCGGTAGGGCTTGGATCTAATGAAAAACTGTTTTTT.